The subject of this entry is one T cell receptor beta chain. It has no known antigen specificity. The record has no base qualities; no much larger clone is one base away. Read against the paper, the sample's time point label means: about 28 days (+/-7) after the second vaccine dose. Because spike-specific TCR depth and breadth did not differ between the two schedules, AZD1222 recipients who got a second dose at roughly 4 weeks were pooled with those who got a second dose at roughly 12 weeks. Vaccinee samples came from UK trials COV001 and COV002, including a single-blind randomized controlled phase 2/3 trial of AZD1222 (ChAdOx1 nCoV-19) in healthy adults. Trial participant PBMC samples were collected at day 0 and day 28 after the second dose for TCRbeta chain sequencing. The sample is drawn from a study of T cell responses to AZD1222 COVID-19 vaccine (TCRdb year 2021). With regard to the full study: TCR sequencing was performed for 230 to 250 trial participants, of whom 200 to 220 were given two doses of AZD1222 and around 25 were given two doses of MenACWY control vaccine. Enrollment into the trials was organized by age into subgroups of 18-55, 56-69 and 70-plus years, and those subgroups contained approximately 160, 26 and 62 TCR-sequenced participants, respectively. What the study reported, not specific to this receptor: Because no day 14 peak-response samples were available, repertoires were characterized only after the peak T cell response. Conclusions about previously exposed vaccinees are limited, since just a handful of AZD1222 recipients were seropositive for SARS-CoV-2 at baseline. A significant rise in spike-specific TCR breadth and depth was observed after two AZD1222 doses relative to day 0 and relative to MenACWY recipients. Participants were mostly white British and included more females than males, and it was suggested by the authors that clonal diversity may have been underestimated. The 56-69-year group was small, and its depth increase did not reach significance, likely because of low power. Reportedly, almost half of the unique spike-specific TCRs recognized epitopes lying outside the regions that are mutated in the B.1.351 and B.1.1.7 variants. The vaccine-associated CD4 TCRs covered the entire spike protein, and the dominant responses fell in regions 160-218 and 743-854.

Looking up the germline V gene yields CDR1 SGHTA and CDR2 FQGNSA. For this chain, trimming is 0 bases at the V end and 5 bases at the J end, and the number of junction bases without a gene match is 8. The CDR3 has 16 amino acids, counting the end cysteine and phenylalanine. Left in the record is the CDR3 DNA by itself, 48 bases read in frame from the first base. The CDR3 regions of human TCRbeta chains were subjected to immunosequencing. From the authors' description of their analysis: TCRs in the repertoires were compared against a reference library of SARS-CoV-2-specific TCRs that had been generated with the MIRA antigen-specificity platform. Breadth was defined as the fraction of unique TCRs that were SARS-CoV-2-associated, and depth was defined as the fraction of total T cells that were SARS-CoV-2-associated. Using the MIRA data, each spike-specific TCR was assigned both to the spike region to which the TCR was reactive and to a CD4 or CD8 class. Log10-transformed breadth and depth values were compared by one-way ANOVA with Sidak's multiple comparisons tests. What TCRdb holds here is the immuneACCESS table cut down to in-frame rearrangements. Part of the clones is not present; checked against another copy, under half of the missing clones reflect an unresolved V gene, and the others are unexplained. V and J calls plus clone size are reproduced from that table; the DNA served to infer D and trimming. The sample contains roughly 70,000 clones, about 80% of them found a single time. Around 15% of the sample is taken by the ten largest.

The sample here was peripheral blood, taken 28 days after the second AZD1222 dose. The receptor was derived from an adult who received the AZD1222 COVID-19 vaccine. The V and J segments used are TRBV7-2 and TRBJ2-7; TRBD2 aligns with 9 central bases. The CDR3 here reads CASSLAVSGGFNEQYF. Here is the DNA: TGTGCCAGCAGCTTAGCGGTTAGCGGGGGTTTCAACGAGCAGTACTTC.